This entry lists 5 T cell receptor beta chains sequenced from one sample in a study of cytomegalovirus exposure and HLA in healthy donors. PCR used 60 Vbeta primers and 13 Jbeta primers. Sequencing was performed with immunoSEQ multiplex PCR; in TCRdb, only in-frame clones are kept and a portion is missing. The sample has 110,000 or so clones, about four fifths seen once. Sample: PBMCs. The receptors derive from a young woman in good health and CMV-seronegative.

The chain couples TRBV5-1 to TRBJ2-2, with 9 bases fitting TRBD1. J lost 5 bases, V lost 7 bases, and 9 bases had no gene match. The CDR3 covers 15 residues. The V gene's germline CDR1 is SGHRS and CDR2 YFSETQ. The CDR3 bases are TGCGCCAGCGGCTCCGGGACAGGGAGTACCGGGGAGCTGTTTTTT. This codes for CASGSGTGSTGELFF. Using reference TRBV5-1 and TRBJ2-2 for the parts outside the CDR3, the full variable domain is KAGVTQTPRYLIKTRGQQVTLSCSPISGHRSVSWYQQTPGQGLQFLFEYFSETQRNKGNFPGRFSGRQFSNSRSEMNVSTLELGDSALYLCASGSGTGSTGELFFGEGSRLTVL.

The chain couples TRBV12-5 to TRBJ2-1; D unclear. The CDR3 runs to 11 residues. V lost 1 base, J lost 9 bases, and 4 bases lay in between. Germline loops: CDR1 LGHNT, CDR2 FRNRAP. Here the CDR3 reads CASGLGLEQFF. The CDR3 DNA follows: TGTGCTAGTGGTTTGGGACTTGAGCAGTTCTTC.

CDR3 protein: CASADRGASIFTEAFF. In nucleotides, the CDR3 is TGTGCCAGCGCAGACAGGGGAGCTAGTATCTTCACTGAAGCTTTCTTT. This chain uses TRBV27 with TRBJ1-1; 8 positions agree with TRBD1. This CDR3 has 16 residues. V shed 8 bases and J 4 bases; nucleotides not matched to a gene: 15. The germline CDR1 and CDR2 sequences are MNHEY and SMNVEV (reference sequence).

The CDR3 DNA follows: TGCGCCAGCAGCTTGGACGGGGTCTCGAATCAGCCCCAGCATTTT. This codes for CASSLDGVSNQPQHF. This chain links TRBV5-1 with TRBJ1-5; D uncertain. V lost 0 bases and J 4 bases, leaving 11 bases between the germline ends. This CDR3 is built from 15 residues. Germline CDR1 is SGHRS and CDR2 is YFSETQ. The full variable domain, rest sourced from reference TRBV5-1 and TRBJ1-5, is KAGVTQTPRYLIKTRGQQVTLSCSPISGHRSVSWYQQTPGQGLQFLFEYFSETQRNKGNFPGRFSGRQFSNSRSEMNVSTLELGDSALYLCASSLDGVSNQPQHFGDGTRLSIL.

The gene calls are TRBV6-1 and TRBJ1-2; 9 bases match TRBD1. V was clipped by 3 bases and J by 7 bases; unmatched bases: 6. In germline, CDR1 is MNHNS, CDR2 SASEGT. This CDR3 region has 14 residues. The CDR3 nucleotides read TGTGCCAGCAGTGACTGGGACAGGGATGCTGGCTACACCTTC. Translation gives CASSDWDRDAGYTF.